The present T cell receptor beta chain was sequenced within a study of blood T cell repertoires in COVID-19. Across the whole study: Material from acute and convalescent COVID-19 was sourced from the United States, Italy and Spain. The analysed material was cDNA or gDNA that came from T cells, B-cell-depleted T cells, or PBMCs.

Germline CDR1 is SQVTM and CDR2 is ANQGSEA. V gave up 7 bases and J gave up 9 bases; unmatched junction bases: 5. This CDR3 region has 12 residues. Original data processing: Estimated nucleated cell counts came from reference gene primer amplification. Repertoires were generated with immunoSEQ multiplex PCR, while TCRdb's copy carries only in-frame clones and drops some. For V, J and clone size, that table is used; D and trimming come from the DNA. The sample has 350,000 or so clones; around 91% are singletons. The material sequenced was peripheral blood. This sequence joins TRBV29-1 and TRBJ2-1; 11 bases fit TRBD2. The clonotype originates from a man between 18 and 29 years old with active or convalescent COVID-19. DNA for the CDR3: TGCAGCGGCCGACTAGCGGGGTCTGAGCAGTTCTTC. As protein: CSGRLAGSEQFF.